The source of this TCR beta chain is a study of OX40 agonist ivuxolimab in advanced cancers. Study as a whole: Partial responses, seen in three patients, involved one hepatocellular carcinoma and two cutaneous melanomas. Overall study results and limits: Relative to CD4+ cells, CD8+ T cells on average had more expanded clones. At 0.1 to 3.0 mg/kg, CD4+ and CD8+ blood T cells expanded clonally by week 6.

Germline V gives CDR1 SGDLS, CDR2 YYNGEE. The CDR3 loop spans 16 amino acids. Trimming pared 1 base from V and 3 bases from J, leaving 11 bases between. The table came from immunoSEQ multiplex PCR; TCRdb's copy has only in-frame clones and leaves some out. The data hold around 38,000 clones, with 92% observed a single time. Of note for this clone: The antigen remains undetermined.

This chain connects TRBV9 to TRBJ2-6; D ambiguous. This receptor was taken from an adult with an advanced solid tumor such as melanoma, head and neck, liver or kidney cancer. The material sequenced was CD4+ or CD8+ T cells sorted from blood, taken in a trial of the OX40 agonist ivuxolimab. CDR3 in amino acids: CASSVWPVGGANVLTF. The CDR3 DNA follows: TGTGCCAGCAGCGTATGGCCTGTTGGTGGGGCCAACGTCCTGACTTTC.